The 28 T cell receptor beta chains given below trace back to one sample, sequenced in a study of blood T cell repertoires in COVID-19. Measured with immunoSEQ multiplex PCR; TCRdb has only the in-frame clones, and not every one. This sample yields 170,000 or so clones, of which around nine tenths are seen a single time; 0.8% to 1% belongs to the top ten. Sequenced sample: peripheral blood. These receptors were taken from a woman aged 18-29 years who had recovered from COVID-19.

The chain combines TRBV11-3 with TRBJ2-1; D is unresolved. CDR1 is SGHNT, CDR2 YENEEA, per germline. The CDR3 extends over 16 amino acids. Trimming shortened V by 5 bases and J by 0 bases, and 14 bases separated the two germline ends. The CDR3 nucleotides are TGTGCCAGCAGCGCAACCCCAGGTAGCTCCTACAATGAGCAGTTCTTC. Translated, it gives CASSATPGSSYNEQFF.

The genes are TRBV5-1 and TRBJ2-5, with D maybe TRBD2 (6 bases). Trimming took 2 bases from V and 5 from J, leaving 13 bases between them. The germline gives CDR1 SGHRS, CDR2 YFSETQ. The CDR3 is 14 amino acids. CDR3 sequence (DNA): TGCGCCAGCAGCTTCCGTTTGGGGGGTGAGACCCAGTACTTC. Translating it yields CASSFRLGGETQYF.

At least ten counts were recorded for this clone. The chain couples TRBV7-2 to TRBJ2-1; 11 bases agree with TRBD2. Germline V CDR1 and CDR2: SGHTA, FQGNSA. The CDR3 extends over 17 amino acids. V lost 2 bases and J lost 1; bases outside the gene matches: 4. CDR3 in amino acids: CASSLRLAGISYNEQFF. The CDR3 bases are TGTGCCAGCAGCTTAAGACTAGCGGGGATTTCCTACAATGAGCAGTTCTTC.

The CDR3 spells CASSQRGALSSYNEQFF. DNA for the CDR3: TGTGCCAGCAGCCAACGTGGTGCCCTTAGCTCCTACAATGAGCAGTTCTTC. V is TRBV3-1 (or the pseudogene TRBV3-2) and J is TRBJ2-1; D is ambiguous. The CDR3 spans 17 residues. CDR1 is LGHDT and CDR2 is YNNKEL in the germline V gene (reference sequence). V was shortened by 2 bases and J by 0 bases, with 14 bases between the two germline ends.

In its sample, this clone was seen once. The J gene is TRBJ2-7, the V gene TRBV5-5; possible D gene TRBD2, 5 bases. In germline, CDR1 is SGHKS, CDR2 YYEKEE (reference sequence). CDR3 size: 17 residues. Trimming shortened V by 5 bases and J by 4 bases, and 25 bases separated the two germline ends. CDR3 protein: CASSRMGSASDLYEQYV. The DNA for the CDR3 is TGTGCCAGCAGTCGCATGGGGAGCGCCTCAGACCTTTACGAGCAGTACGTC.

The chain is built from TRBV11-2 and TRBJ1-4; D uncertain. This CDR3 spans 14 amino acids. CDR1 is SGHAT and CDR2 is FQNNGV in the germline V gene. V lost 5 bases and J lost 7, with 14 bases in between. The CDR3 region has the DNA TGTGCCAGCAGCCCTCGGAGGAGCCTTGAAAAACTGTTTTTT. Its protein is CASSPRRSLEKLFF.

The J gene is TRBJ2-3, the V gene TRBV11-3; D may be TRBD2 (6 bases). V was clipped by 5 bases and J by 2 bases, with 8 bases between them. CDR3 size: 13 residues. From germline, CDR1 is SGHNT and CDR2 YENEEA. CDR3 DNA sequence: TGTGCCAGCAGCCGCGGGGACACAGATACGCAGTATTTT. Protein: CASSRGDTDTQYF.

The CDR3 DNA reads TGCAGCGTGGAAACAGGGGAGTCCCCTTACACTGAAGCTTTCTTT. It is translated as CSVETGESPYTEAFF. This chain uses TRBV29-1 with TRBJ1-1; 7 bases match TRBD1. This CDR3 comprises 15 residues. V dropped 6 bases and J dropped 3; count of bases not matched to a gene: 13. Germline V gene data show CDR1 as SQVTM and CDR2 as ANQGSEA.

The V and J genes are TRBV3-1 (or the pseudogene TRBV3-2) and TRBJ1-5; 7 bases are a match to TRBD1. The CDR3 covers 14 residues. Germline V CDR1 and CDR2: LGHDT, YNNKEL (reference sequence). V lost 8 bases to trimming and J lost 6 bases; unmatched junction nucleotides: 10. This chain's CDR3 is CASPDRVVSQPQHF. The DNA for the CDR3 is TGTGCCAGCCCCGACAGGGTAGTGAGTCAGCCCCAGCATTTT.

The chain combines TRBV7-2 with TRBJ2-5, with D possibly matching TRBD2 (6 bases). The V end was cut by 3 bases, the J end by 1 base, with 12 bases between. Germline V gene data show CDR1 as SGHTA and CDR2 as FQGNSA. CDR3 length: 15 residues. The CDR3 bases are TGTGCCAGCAGCTTTGATGGGGGGATCCAAGAGACCCAGTACTTC. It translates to CASSFDGGIQETQYF.

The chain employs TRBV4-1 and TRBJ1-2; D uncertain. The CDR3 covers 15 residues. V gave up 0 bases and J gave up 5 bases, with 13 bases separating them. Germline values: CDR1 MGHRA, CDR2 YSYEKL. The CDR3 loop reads CASSQEQSGKYGYTF. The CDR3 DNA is TGCGCCAGCAGCCAAGAACAGTCTGGCAAGTATGGCTACACCTTC.

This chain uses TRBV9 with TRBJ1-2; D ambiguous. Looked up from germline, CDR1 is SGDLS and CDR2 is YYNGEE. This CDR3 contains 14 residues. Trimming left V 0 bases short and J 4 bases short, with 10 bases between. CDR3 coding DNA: TGTGCCAGCAGCGTAGATTCGCAGGCCTATGGCTACACCTTC. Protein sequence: CASSVDSQAYGYTF. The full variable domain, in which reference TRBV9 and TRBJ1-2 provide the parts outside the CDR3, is DSGVTQTPKHLITATGQRVTLRCSPRSGDLSVYWYQQSLDQGLQFLIQYYNGEERAKGNILERFSAQQFPDLHSELNLSSLELGDSALYFCASSVDSQAYGYTFGSGTRLTVV.

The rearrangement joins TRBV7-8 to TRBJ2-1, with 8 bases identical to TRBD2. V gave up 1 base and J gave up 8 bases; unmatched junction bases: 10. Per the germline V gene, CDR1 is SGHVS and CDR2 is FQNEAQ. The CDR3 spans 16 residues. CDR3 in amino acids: CASSLEDSGSYYEQFF. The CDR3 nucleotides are TGTGCCAGCAGCTTAGAAGACAGCGGGAGTTACTATGAGCAGTTCTTC.

The CDR3 spells CASSYSGRIPETQYF. CDR3 nucleotides: TGTGCCAGCAGTTACTCTGGCCGTATCCCAGAGACCCAGTACTTC. V gene TRBV6-2 or TRBV6-3 combines with J gene TRBJ2-5; D remains ambiguous. Deletions cut 0 bases from V and 4 bases from J, with 12 bases between. The CDR3 spans 15 residues. Germline V gives CDR1 MNHEY, CDR2 SVGEGT.

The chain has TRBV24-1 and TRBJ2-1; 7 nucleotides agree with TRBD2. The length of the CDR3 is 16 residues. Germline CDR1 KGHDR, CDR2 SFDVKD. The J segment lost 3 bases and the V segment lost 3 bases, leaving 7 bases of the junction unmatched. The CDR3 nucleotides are TGTGCCACCAGTGATAAGGCTAGCGGACACTACAATGAGCAGTTCTTC. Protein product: CATSDKASGHYNEQFF.

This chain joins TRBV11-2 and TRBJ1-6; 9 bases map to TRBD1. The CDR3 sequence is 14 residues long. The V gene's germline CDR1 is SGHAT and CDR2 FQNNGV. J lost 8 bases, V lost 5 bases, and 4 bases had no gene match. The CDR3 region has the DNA TGTGCCAGCAGCCTGACAGGGGGGGATTCACCCCTCCACTTT. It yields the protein CASSLTGGDSPLHF. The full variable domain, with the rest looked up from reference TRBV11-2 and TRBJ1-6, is EAGVAQSPRYKIIEKRQSVAFWCNPISGHATLYWYQQILGQGPKLLIQFQNNGVVDDSQLPKDRFSAERLKGVDSTLKIQPAKLEDSAVYLCASSLTGGDSPLHFGNGTRLTVT.

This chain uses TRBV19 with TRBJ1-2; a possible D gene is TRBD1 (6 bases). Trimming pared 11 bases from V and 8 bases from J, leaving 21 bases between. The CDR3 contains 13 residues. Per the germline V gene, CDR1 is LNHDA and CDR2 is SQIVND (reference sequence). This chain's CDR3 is CAASSKQGWGYTF. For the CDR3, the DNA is TGTGCCGCCAGTAGTAAGCAGGGGTGGGGCTACACCTTC. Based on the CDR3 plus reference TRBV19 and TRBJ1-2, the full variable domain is DGGITQSPKYLFRKEGQNVTLSCEQNLNHDAMYWYRQDPGQGLRLIYYSQIVNDFQKGDIAEGYSVSREKKESFPLTVTSAQKNPTAFYLCAASSKQGWGYTFGSGTRLTVV.

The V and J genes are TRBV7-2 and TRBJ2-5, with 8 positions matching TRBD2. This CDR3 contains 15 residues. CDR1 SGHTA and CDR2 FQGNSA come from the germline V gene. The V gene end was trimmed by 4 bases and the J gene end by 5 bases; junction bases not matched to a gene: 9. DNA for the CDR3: TGTGCCAGCAGCTCGACCGGGACTAGTGGGGAGACCCAGTACTTC. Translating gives CASSSTGTSGETQYF.

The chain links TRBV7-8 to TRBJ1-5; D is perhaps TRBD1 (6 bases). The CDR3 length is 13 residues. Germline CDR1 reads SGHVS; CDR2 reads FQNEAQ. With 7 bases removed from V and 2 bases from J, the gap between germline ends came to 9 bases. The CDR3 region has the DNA TGTGCCAGCAATGAGGGGGGCAATCAGCCCCAGCATTTT. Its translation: CASNEGGNQPQHF.

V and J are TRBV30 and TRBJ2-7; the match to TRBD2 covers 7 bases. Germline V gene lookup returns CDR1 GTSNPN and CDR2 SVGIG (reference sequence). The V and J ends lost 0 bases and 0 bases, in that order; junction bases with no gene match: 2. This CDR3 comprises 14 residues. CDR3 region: CAWSVGGSSYEQYV. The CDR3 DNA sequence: TGTGCCTGGAGTGTGGGGGGGAGCTCCTACGAGCAGTACGTC.

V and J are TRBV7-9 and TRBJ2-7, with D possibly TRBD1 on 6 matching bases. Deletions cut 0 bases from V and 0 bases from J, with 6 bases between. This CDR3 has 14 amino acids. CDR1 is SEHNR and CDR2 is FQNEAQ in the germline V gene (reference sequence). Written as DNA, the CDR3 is TGTGCCAGCAGCTTAGCGGACAGCTCCTACGAGCAGTACGTC. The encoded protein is CASSLADSSYEQYV.

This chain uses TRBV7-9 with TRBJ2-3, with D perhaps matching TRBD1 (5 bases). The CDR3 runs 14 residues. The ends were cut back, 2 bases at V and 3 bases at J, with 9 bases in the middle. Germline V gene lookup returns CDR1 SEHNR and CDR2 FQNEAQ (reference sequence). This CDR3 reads CASSLLAGTDTQYF. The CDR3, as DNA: TGTGCCAGCAGCTTACTGGCAGGGACAGATACGCAGTATTTT.

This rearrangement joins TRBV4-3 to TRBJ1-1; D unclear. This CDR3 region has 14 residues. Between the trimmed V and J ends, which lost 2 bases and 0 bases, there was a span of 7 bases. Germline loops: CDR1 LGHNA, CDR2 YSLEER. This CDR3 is CASSQSRVNTEAFF. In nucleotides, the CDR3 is TGCGCCAGCAGCCAAAGTAGAGTGAACACTGAAGCTTTCTTT.

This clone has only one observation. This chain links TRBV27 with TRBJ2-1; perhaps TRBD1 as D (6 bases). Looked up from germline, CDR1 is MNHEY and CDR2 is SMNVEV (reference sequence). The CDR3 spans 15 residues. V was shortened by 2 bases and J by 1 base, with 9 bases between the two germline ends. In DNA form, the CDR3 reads TGTGCCAGCAGTTTACCCCAGGGGTCCTACAATGAGCAGTTCTTC. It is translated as CASSLPQGSYNEQFF.

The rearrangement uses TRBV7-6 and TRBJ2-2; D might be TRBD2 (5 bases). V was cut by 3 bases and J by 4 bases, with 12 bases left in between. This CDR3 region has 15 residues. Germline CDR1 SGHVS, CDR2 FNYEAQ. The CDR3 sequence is CASSLETSSTGELFF. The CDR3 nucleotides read TGTGCCAGCAGCTTGGAAACTAGTAGCACCGGGGAGCTGTTTTTT.

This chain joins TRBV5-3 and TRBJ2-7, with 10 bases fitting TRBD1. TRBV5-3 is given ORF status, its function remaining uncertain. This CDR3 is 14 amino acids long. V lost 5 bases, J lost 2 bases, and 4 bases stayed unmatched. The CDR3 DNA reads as TGTGCCAGAAGGGGACAGGGGTCCCCCTACGAGCAGTACGTC. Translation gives CARRGQGSPYEQYV.

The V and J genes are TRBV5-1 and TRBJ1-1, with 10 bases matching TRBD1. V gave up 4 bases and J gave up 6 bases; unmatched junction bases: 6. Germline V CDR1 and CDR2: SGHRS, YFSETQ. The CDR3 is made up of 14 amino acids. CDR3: CASSQGQGLAEAFF. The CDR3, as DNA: TGCGCCAGCAGCCAGGGACAGGGGCTCGCTGAAGCTTTCTTT.

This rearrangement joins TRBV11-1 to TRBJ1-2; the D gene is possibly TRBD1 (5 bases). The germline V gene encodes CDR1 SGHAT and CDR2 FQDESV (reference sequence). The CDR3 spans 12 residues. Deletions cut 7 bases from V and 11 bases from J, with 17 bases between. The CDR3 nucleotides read TGTGCCAGCACCCCCGGGACTGGTTCATACACCTTC. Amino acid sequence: CASTPGTGSYTF. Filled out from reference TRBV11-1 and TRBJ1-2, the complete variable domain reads EAEVAQSPRYKITEKSQAVAFWCDPISGHATLYWYRQILGQGPELLVQFQDESVVDDSQLPKDRFSAERLKGVDSTLKIQPAELGDSAMYLCASTPGTGSYTFGSGTRLTVV.